Below, 29 T cell receptor beta chains from the same sample are listed, as sequenced in a study of blood T cells in healthy people across ages. Combining a sample-barcoded 5' primer with a J-beta primer mix, a second PCR ran for roughly 7 to 12 cycles. TCRdb processed the 5' RACE reads anew with MiXCR; each CDR3 protein has one entry. This table holds some 1.6 million distinct CDR3 sequences, about 32% found once. Sequencing input: blood. The origin of the receptors is a woman aged 25 to 39 in good health.

This clonotype has just a few counts. The chain has TRBV6-2 or TRBV6-3 and TRBJ1-1, with D tentatively TRBD1 (6 bases). CDR1 and CDR2 (germline): MNHEY, SVGEGT. This CDR3 region has 12 residues. Trimming took 2 bases from V and 7 from J, leaving 8 bases between them. CDR3 DNA: TGTGCCAGCAGTTACCCGGACAGTGAAGCTTTCTTT. This gives the protein CASSYPDSEAFF.

V is TRBV7-6 and J is TRBJ2-7, with 9 bases fitting TRBD2. This CDR3 has 15 residues. The junction had 9 bases not matched to a gene; V was cut back by 5 bases and J by 4 bases. Per germline, CDR1 SGHVS and CDR2 FNYEAQ. CDR3 region: CASSGQAGGRYEQYF. In DNA, the CDR3 is TGTGCCAGCAGCGGCCAGGCGGGGGGGCGGTACGAGCAGTACTTC. Full variable domain (missing parts from reference TRBV7-6 and TRBJ2-7): GAGVSQSPRYKVTKRGQDVALRCDPISGHVSLYWYRQALGQGPEFLTYFNYEAQQDKSGLPNDRFSAERPEGSISTLTIQRTEQRDSAMYRCASSGQAGGRYEQYFGPGTRLTVT.

This clonotype occurred many times. This sequence joins TRBV12-3 or TRBV12-4 and TRBJ1-2, with 9 bases identical to TRBD1. This CDR3 contains 14 residues. V shed 5 bases, J shed 8 bases, and the junction held 9 bases outside the gene matches. CDR3 sequence reads: CASSPGTGFYGYTF. CDR3 nucleotide sequence: TGTGCCAGCAGTCCTGGGACAGGGTTTTACGGCTACACCTTC.

The rearrangement links TRBV6-1 to TRBJ2-5, with 9 nucleotides matching TRBD1. The V gene's germline CDR1 is MNHNS and CDR2 SASEGT. With V trimmed by 6 bases and J by 5 bases, 7 bases remained unmatched. This CDR3 contains 14 residues. CDR3 loop: CASRTGTGRETQYF. As DNA, the CDR3 is TGTGCCAGCAGGACAGGGACAGGGAGGGAGACCCAGTACTTC.

A few counts support this clonotype. V is TRBV10-3 and J is TRBJ2-7; D call uncertain. Trimming took 3 bases from V and 3 from J, leaving 3 bases between them. The CDR3 contains 11 residues. Germline V gives CDR1 ENHRY, CDR2 SYGVKD. The CDR3 here is CAISDVYEQYF. The DNA of the CDR3 is TGTGCCATCAGTGATGTCTACGAGCAGTACTTC.

V and J are TRBV5-1 and TRBJ2-5; 12 bases are shared with TRBD2. Germline lookup yields CDR1 SGHRS and CDR2 YFSETQ. This CDR3 spans 15 amino acids. The trim removed 4 bases at V and 6 bases at J, leaving 7 bases unmatched. The CDR3 bases are TGCGCCAGCAGCGAAACTAGCGGGGGGTCACAGACCCAGTACTTC. It translates to CASSETSGGSQTQYF.

The sample holds many counts of this clonotype. The chain is built from TRBV6-6 and TRBJ2-3; D is undetermined. Trimming took off 2 bases at V and 4 bases at J, with 4 bases between the two ends. Germline CDR1 reads MNHNY; CDR2 reads SVGAGI (reference sequence). This CDR3 has 12 amino acids. The DNA for the CDR3 is TGTGCCAGCAGTTACAGGTCAGATACGCAGTATTTT. Translated, it gives CASSYRSDTQYF.

The chain has TRBV29-1 and TRBJ2-6, with a possible D match to TRBD1 (5 bases). Germline-derived CDR1 and CDR2 are SQVTM and ANQGSEA. Between the trimmed V and J ends, which lost 6 bases and 0 bases, there was a span of 9 bases. This CDR3 has 14 amino acids. The CDR3: CSVTQGSGANVLTF. The CDR3 bases are TGCAGCGTAACCCAGGGCTCTGGGGCCAACGTCCTGACTTTC.

About this clonotype: The junction shows a germline mismatch at one end, possibly a read error. The chain is built from TRBV3-1 and TRBJ2-5; D tentatively fits TRBD1 or TRBD2 (6 bases each). Germline V lookup: CDR1 LGHDT, CDR2 YNNKEL (reference sequence). The CDR3 contains 16 residues. The CDR3 DNA reads as TGTGCCAGCAGCCAAGGGCCCCCGGGGGCCCAAGAGACCCAGAACTTC. Protein sequence: CASSQGPPGAQETQNF.

This chain links TRBV27 with TRBJ2-7, with 14 bases that match TRBD2. CDR3 length: 15 residues. Trimming at V came to 7 bases and at J to 5 bases, leaving 7 bases not matched to a gene. Per the germline V gene, CDR1 is MNHEY and CDR2 is SMNVEV (reference sequence). The CDR3 sequence: CASTPGTSGSNEQYF. CDR3 nucleotide sequence: TGTGCCAGCACCCCGGGGACTAGCGGGAGTAACGAGCAGTACTTC.

This clonotype was observed a single time. This chain joins TRBV9 and TRBJ1-1; the match to TRBD1 covers 9 bases. The germline V gene has CDR1 SGDLS and CDR2 YYNGEE. The V gene end was trimmed by 1 base and the J gene end by 3 bases; junction bases not matched to a gene: 7. CDR3 length equals 16 residues. The DNA for the CDR3 is TGTGCCAGCAGCGTACTTCAGGACAGGGGTCACACTGAAGCTTTCTTT. This sequence encodes CASSVLQDRGHTEAFF.

The chain has TRBV7-9 and TRBJ2-6, with D uncertain. The CDR3 has 20 residues. Germline values: CDR1 SEHNR, CDR2 FQNEAQ (reference sequence). V gave up 3 bases and J gave up 4 bases, with 25 bases separating them. CDR3 sequence reads: CASSFSWFGRRQEGANVLTF. DNA of the CDR3: TGTGCCAGCAGCTTTAGCTGGTTTGGCCGACGGCAAGAGGGGGCCAACGTCCTGACTTTC.

Only a few counts were recorded for this clonotype. The genes are TRBV6-6 and TRBJ2-5; TRBD2 matches 8 bases. V gave up 5 bases and J gave up 4 bases; unmatched junction bases: 9. The CDR3 sequence is 15 residues long. The germline V gene encodes CDR1 MNHNY and CDR2 SVGAGI (reference sequence). CDR3 nucleotide sequence: TGTGCCAGCAGTGCCGGGGAGCGGGAGCTAGAGACCCAGTACTTC. It translates to CASSAGERELETQYF.

The CDR3 is CSAQDRANYGYTF. The CDR3 DNA reads as TGCAGTGCCCAGGACAGAGCTAACTATGGCTACACCTTC. This sequence joins TRBV20-1 and TRBJ1-2, with D perhaps matching TRBD1 (6 bases). CDR3 size: 13 residues. V was cut by 6 bases and J by 0 bases, with 11 bases left in between. Germline assignment: CDR1 DFQATT and CDR2 SNEGSKA (reference sequence).

The CDR3 DNA follows: TGTGCCAGCAGTTTCGAGCGGGGGAACACAGATACGCAGTATTTT. Amino acid sequence: CASSFERGNTDTQYF. The chain recombines TRBV6-2 or TRBV6-3 with TRBJ2-3; 8 nucleotides match TRBD2. The CDR3 has 15 amino acids. Germline CDR1 is MNHEY and CDR2 is SVGEGT. V trimming: 4 bases; J trimming: 2 bases; junction bases outside the gene matches: 5.

This clonotype was counted only a few times. The genes are TRBV6-1 and TRBJ1-6, with D tentatively TRBD1 (5 bases). The CDR3 is 14 residues long. The V gene's germline CDR1 is MNHNS and CDR2 SASEGT. With 6 bases removed from V and 9 bases from J, the gap between germline ends came to 15 bases. DNA of the CDR3: TGTGCCAGCAGAGAGGGGAATTCGGGTTCACCCCTCCACTTT. It codes for CASREGNSGSPLHF.

This sequence joins TRBV10-2 and TRBJ1-1; D gene ambiguous. Trimming left V 0 bases short and J 5 bases short, with 7 bases between. Germline-derived CDR1 and CDR2 are WSHSY and SAAADI. The CDR3 consists of 13 residues. CDR3 protein: CASSESVPTEAFF. The CDR3, as DNA: TGCGCCAGCAGTGAGTCCGTGCCAACTGAAGCTTTCTTT.

In this sample, this clonotype turned up a few times. CDR3 amino acids: CATSPKGLAGDRRSYNEQFF. The CDR3 DNA reads TGTGCCACCAGCCCTAAGGGACTAGCGGGCGACAGACGCTCCTACAATGAGCAGTTCTTC. The chain uses TRBV15 and TRBJ2-1; 12 bases align to TRBD2. The CDR3 has 20 residues. The germline gives CDR1 LNHNV, CDR2 YYDKDF (reference sequence). Unmatched junction bases numbered 14, after V lost 5 bases and J lost 0 bases.

This clonotype was detected a few times. The gene calls are TRBV9 and TRBJ2-5; TRBD1 agrees at 7 bases. Germline V lookup: CDR1 SGDLS, CDR2 YYNGEE. The trim removed 3 bases at V and 0 bases at J, leaving 20 bases unmatched. The CDR3 runs to 20 residues. CDR3 in DNA: TGTGCCAGCAGCGCCAGTTATGGGACAGATTTCTTCGACGACCAAGAGACCCAGTACTTC. This gives the protein CASSASYGTDFFDDQETQYF.

This clonotype has ten or more counts. The J gene is TRBJ2-3, the V gene TRBV27, with TRBD2 matching over 7 bases. The germline V gene encodes CDR1 MNHEY and CDR2 SMNVEV (reference sequence). This CDR3 is built from 15 residues. V shed 2 bases, J shed 4 bases, and the junction held 6 bases outside the gene matches. The CDR3 coding sequence is TGTGCCAGCAGTTTAACGGGGAGGGCATCAGATACGCAGTATTTT. Its translation is CASSLTGRASDTQYF.

The CDR3 coding sequence is TGCGCCAGCAGCCGGTCTGGAGGGACAGGAAGGAGCGAGCAGTACTTC. Its translation is CASSRSGGTGRSEQYF. The chain couples TRBV4-1 to TRBJ2-7, with TRBD1 matching 8 bases. Germline assignment: CDR1 MGHRA and CDR2 YSYEKL. With 4 bases clipped from V and 6 bases from J, the junction kept 14 bases outside the gene matches. This CDR3 spans 16 amino acids.

This clonotype was observed a handful of times. This chain links TRBV12-3 or TRBV12-4 with TRBJ2-3; 7 bases fit TRBD1. V dropped 7 bases and J dropped 6; count of bases not matched to a gene: 7. The CDR3 runs to 13 residues. The CDR3 loop is CASTGRGWDTQYF. In nucleotides, the CDR3 is TGTGCCAGCACAGGCAGGGGGTGGGATACGCAGTATTTT.

The chain has TRBV29-1 and TRBJ2-2, with TRBD2 matching 13 bases. The CDR3 is 19 amino acids. Germline V gives CDR1 SQVTM, CDR2 ANQGSEA. V shed 1 base and J 0 bases; nucleotides not matched to a gene: 8. The CDR3, as DNA: TGCAGCGTTGAAGTCGGGGGGACTAGCGGGGCTACGAACACCGGGGAGCTGTTTTTT. This codes for CSVEVGGTSGATNTGELFF.

The chain has TRBV7-8 and TRBJ1-2, with D tentatively TRBD1 (6 bases). Per the germline V gene, CDR1 is SGHVS and CDR2 is FQNEAQ. V lost 8 bases to trimming and J lost 2 bases, with 18 bases between them. The CDR3 runs to 15 residues. CDR3 bases: TGTGCCAGCGGGGATTTAGGACAGCCCAACTATGGCTACACCTTC. It yields the protein CASGDLGQPNYGYTF.

The chain combines TRBV27 with TRBJ2-3, with D perhaps matching TRBD2 (5 bases). Trimming cost V 6 bases and J 1 base, with 17 bases left between them. The germline CDR1 and CDR2 sequences are MNHEY and SMNVEV (reference sequence). This CDR3 region has 16 residues. The CDR3 nucleotides read TGTGCCAGCAGACTCAATCGGGGTTTGGGCACAGATACGCAGTATTTT. Translated: CASRLNRGLGTDTQYF.

J is TRBJ2-3 and V is TRBV6-4; the D gene could be TRBD1 or TRBD2 (6 bases each). V dropped 0 bases and J dropped 6 bases, with 7 bases sitting between them. Germline loops: CDR1 MRHNA, CDR2 SNTAGT. The CDR3 contains 13 residues. The CDR3, as DNA: TGTGCCAGCAGTGACTCAGGGGGGGATACGCAGTATTTT. It yields the protein CASSDSGGDTQYF.

The J gene is TRBJ2-1, the V gene TRBV15; D is ambiguous. The germline gives CDR1 LNHNV, CDR2 YYDKDF (reference sequence). Trimming cost V 3 bases and J 5 bases, with 17 bases left between them. This CDR3 is 16 amino acids long. As DNA, the CDR3 is TGTGCCACCAGCAGCTTTGTAGGCCTTCTGGACAATGAGCAGTTCTTC. Translation: CATSSFVGLLDNEQFF.

This clonotype was counted a few times. The chain carries TRBV4-1 and TRBJ1-1; 9 bases map to TRBD1. The J segment lost 7 bases and the V segment lost 2 bases, leaving 11 bases of the junction unmatched. The CDR3 is 16 residues long. CDR1 and CDR2 (germline): MGHRA, YSYEKL. CDR3 coding DNA: TGCGCCAGCAGCCAACCCCCCGGGACAGGGATTATTGAAGCTTTCTTT. Its protein product is CASSQPPGTGIIEAFF.

The chain couples TRBV18 to TRBJ1-2; D is uncertain. The V gene's germline CDR1 is KGHSH and CDR2 LQKENI. Trimming cost V 2 bases and J 6 bases, with 10 bases left between them. This CDR3 has 13 amino acids. Here the CDR3 reads CASSPGGNHGYTF. The CDR3 DNA reads as TGTGCCAGCTCACCAGGCGGCAACCATGGCTACACCTTC.